Listed below are T cell receptor beta chains from one sample, sequenced in a study of blood T cell repertoires in COVID-19. Clones were sequenced by immunoSEQ multiplex PCR, and TCRdb holds only the in-frame ones, with some missing. The profile shows under 200,000 clones, over 75% of them singletons. What was sequenced was peripheral blood. Receptors originate from a man aged 70 or older with acute or convalescent COVID-19. The CDR3 runs from the conserved cysteine through the conserved F or W. D genes are given only for firm matches. Clone size is shown for a subset of rows, as once, few, many or a class of expanded clone.

j_gene	abundance	d_gene	v_gene	CDR3aa	CDR3nt
TRBJ1-6	.	.	TRBV11-3	CASSLGQGHSPLHF	TGTGCCAGCAGCTTAGGGCAGGGGCATTCACCCCTCCACTTT
TRBJ1-2	few	.	TRBV10-3	CAINVGTVSSGYTF	TGTGCCATCAACGTTGGAACAGTTTCGTCTGGCTACACCTTC
TRBJ2-1	.	.	TRBV13	CASSSLLNEQFF	TGTGCCAGCAGCAGCCTACTGAATGAGCAGTTCTTC
TRBJ2-7	.	TRBD1	TRBV2	CASKQGAYEQYF	TGTGCCAGCAAACAGGGGGCCTACGAGCAGTACTTC
TRBJ2-5	.	.	TRBV30	CAWRHTGETQYF	TGTGCCTGGAGGCACACCGGGGAGACCCAGTACTTC
TRBJ2-5	.	.	TRBV7-2	CASSTRGETQYF	TGTGCCAGCAGTACTAGAGGTGAGACCCAGTACTTC
TRBJ2-5	.	TRBD1	TRBV19	CASGSGTGGGETQYF	TGTGCCAGCGGATCTGGGACAGGGGGAGGAGAGACCCAGTACTTC
TRBJ1-6	.	.	TRBV6-5	CASAGSYNSPLHF	TGTGCCAGCGCCGGGTCTTATAATTCACCCCTCCACTTT
TRBJ2-7	.	.	TRBV5-1	CASSLDGTSSVEQYF	TGCGCCAGCAGCTTGGACGGGACAAGTTCTGTCGAGCAGTACTTC
TRBJ1-1	.	.	TRBV12-2	CASRPRDRGNTEAFF	TGTGCAAGTCGCCCCCGGGACAGGGGGAACACTGAAGCTTTCTTT
TRBJ1-1	few	.	TRBV2	CASNPSFVNTEAFF	TGTGCCAGCAATCCTTCGTTTGTGAACACTGAAGCTTTCTTT
TRBJ1-1	.	.	TRBV9	CASSVGGARGNTEAFF	TGTGCCAGCAGCGTAGGTGGGGCAAGGGGAAACACTGAAGCTTTCTTT
TRBJ1-5	once	.	TRBV24-1	CATSDSAGVGQPQHF	TGTGCCACCAGTGACTCCGCAGGGGTAGGTCAGCCCCAGCATTTT
TRBJ1-4	.	.	TRBV19	CASSIGTVSVEKLFF	TGTGCCAGTAGTATCGGCACAGTTTCGGTCGAAAAACTGTTTTTT
TRBJ2-5	.	.	TRBV7-9	CASRQGALASGGETQYF	TGTGCCAGCAGGCAGGGGGCACTAGCCTCGGGAGGAGAGACCCAGTACTTC
TRBJ1-2	.	TRBD1	TRBV6-2/TRBV6-3	CASSPPRGSYGYTF	TGTGCCAGCAGTCCACCCAGGGGGTCCTATGGCTACACCTTC
TRBJ2-5	.	TRBD2	TRBV3-1/TRBV3-2	CASSQPGSLAEDDGETQYF	TGTGCCAGCAGCCAACCGGGCTCACTAGCGGAGGACGATGGGGAGACCCAGTACTTC
TRBJ2-4	.	.	TRBV28	CASSTWDIEAKNIQYF	TGTGCCAGCAGTACCTGGGACATTGAAGCCAAAAACATTCAGTACTTC
TRBJ1-3	.	.	TRBV5-1	CASSAQGGNTIYF	TGCGCCAGCAGCGCCCAGGGCGGAAACACCATATATTTT
TRBJ2-1	.	.	TRBV20-1	CSASPLSDNEQFF	TGCAGTGCTAGTCCCCTTAGCGACAATGAGCAGTTCTTC
TRBJ1-2	.	.	TRBV5-1	CASSLGPGGNGYTF	TGCGCCAGCAGCTTGGGTCCCGGGGGGAATGGCTACACCTTC
TRBJ1-5	.	.	TRBV19	CASSIGRGGKPQHF	TGTGCCAGTAGTATAGGACGGGGAGGTAAGCCCCAGCATTTT
TRBJ2-1	once	.	TRBV2	CASSELLANHNEQFF	TGTGCCAGCAGTGAATTATTAGCGAACCATAATGAGCAGTTCTTC
TRBJ2-7	.	.	TRBV11-3	CASSLALGASYEQYF	TGTGCCAGCAGCTTAGCTCTAGGAGCCTCCTACGAGCAGTACTTC
TRBJ1-1	few	.	TRBV6-2/TRBV6-3	CASSYNGIPGGAFF	TGTGCCAGCAGTTACAACGGGATCCCCGGGGGAGCTTTCTTT
TRBJ2-1	.	TRBD2	TRBV2	CASSEALTSGAYNEQFF	TGTGCCAGCAGTGAAGCGCTTACTAGCGGGGCCTACAATGAGCAGTTCTTC
TRBJ2-7	.	TRBD2	TRBV6-5	CASSPDGRGAYEQYF	TGTGCCAGCAGCCCCGATGGGCGGGGGGCCTACGAGCAGTACTTC
TRBJ1-1	.	TRBD1	TRBV7-9	CASSRTLQGMNTEAFF	TGTGCCAGCAGCCGTACACTACAGGGGATGAACACTGAAGCTTTCTTT
TRBJ2-1	few	.	TRBV6-2/TRBV6-3	CASSSFSSYNEQFF	TGTGCCAGCAGTTCGTTTAGCTCCTACAATGAGCAGTTCTTC
TRBJ2-5	.	.	TRBV15	CAGRDEETQYF	TGTGCCGGGCGGGACGAAGAGACCCAGTACTTC
TRBJ1-6	.	.	TRBV28	CASSLAGSYNSPLHF	TGTGCCAGCAGTTTGGCAGGCTCCTATAATTCACCCCTCCACTTT
TRBJ2-1	once	TRBD2	TRBV4-3	CASSQDRLAGAGEQFF	TGCGCCAGCAGCCAAGATCGCCTAGCGGGAGCTGGCGAGCAGTTCTTC
TRBJ2-5	.	TRBD2	TRBV5-4	CASSAQGGGHQETQYF	TGTGCCAGCAGCGCCCAGGGCGGGGGGCACCAAGAGACCCAGTACTTC
TRBJ1-5	.	.	TRBV28	CASTSGGSNQPQHF	TGTGCCAGCACGTCGGGGGGGAGCAATCAGCCCCAGCATTTT
TRBJ1-2	.	.	TRBV28	CASSLSLYGYTF	TGTGCCAGCAGTTTAAGCCTCTATGGCTACACCTTC
TRBJ2-7	.	.	TRBV18	CASSPGPGIYEQYF	TGTGCCAGCTCTCCCGGTCCAGGAATTTACGAGCAGTACTTC
TRBJ2-5	.	.	TRBV9	CASSVQGWGQETQYF	TGTGCCAGCAGCGTCCAGGGGTGGGGGCAAGAGACCCAGTACTTC
TRBJ2-5	.	.	TRBV7-2	CASSPSWGGEKTQYF	TGTGCCAGCAGCCCATCGTGGGGGGGCGAGAAGACCCAGTACTTC
TRBJ2-5	.	.	TRBV27	CASSLNPPLQETQYF	TGTGCCAGCAGTTTAAATCCCCCCCTGCAAGAGACCCAGTACTTC
TRBJ2-7	.	.	TRBV6-5	CASSNRGGLHEQYF	TGTGCCAGCAGTAATAGGGGGGGCCTCCACGAGCAGTACTTC
TRBJ2-2	.	TRBD1	TRBV27	CASSLLATGATGELFF	TGTGCCAGCAGTTTATTGGCGACAGGGGCCACCGGGGAGCTGTTTTTT
TRBJ2-2	.	TRBD2	TRBV6-1	CASSAPSGRVAGELFF	TGTGCCAGCAGTGCCCCTAGCGGGAGGGTCGCCGGGGAGCTGTTTTTT
TRBJ1-2	few	TRBD1	TRBV5-6	CASSLDLGTGDGYGYTF	TGTGCCAGCAGCTTGGACCTCGGGACAGGGGACGGCTATGGCTACACCTTC
TRBJ2-5	.	.	TRBV11-3	CASSFARTAGASVAETQYF	TGTGCCAGCAGCTTTGCACGGACGGCGGGGGCAAGTGTTGCAGAGACCCAGTACTTC
TRBJ1-2	.	.	TRBV18	CASSPRDINYGYTF	TGTGCCAGCTCACCAAGGGACATTAACTATGGCTACACCTTC
TRBJ2-1	.	TRBD2	TRBV7-9	CASSRTSEYNEQFF	TGTGCCAGCAGTAGGACTAGCGAGTACAATGAGCAGTTCTTC